This TCR beta chain was obtained from a study of blood T cell repertoires in COVID-19. Original processing notes: Amplifying reference gene primers gave estimates of nucleated cell counts. Only in-frame clones appear in the TCRdb table, and some are missing; sequencing was by immunoSEQ multiplex PCR. V and J calls and clone size are those listed in that table; D and trimming were worked out from the DNA. The table has around 310,000 clones, around 87% seen once; the top ten hold approximately 4%. This CDR3 has 14 residues. CDR1 SGDLS and CDR2 YYNGEE come from the germline V gene. Deletions cut 0 bases from V and 4 bases from J, with 9 bases between.

The origin of this receptor is a woman in her fifties or sixties with active or convalescent COVID-19. The sample was peripheral blood. The chain joins TRBV9 to TRBJ2-3; the D gene is possibly TRBD1 (6 bases). The CDR3 region is CASSVGNRADTQYF. In DNA form, the CDR3 reads TGTGCCAGCAGCGTAGGAAACAGGGCAGATACGCAGTATTTT. Filled out from reference TRBV9 and TRBJ2-3, the complete variable domain reads DSGVTQTPKHLITATGQRVTLRCSPRSGDLSVYWYQQSLDQGLQFLIQYYNGEERAKGNILERFSAQQFPDLHSELNLSSLELGDSALYFCASSVGNRADTQYFGPGTRLTVL.